The rows below give T cell receptor beta chains drawn from one sample of a study of siplizumab effects on memory and regulatory T cells. Profiling relied on immunoSEQ multiplex PCR, and the TCRdb table lists in-frame clones only, not all of them. The top ten hold around 0.03% of the sample, which has 70,000 to 100,000 clones, over 95% seen once. The sequenced material came from naive CD4+ T cells sorted from blood. The receptors shown here come from a human donor in good health. Both conserved end residues are part of each CDR3. Fields, in order: J gene, clone size, D gene, V gene, CDR3 protein, CDR3 DNA. A D gene is named only where the DNA matches it firmly. The size entry is marked missing in some rows and otherwise reads once, few, many or a size class.

TRBJ2-2 . . TRBV2 CASSVLESTGELFF TGTGCCAGCAGTGTACTAGAATCCACCGGGGAGCTGTTTTTT
TRBJ1-1 . TRBD1 TRBV12-5 CASGLVRGRNTEAFF TGTGCTAGTGGTTTGGTCAGGGGGAGGAACACTGAAGCTTTCTTT
TRBJ1-6 few TRBD1 TRBV11-2 CASSLQPGQGGSPLHF TGTGCCAGCAGCCTACAACCGGGACAGGGAGGATCACCCCTCCACTTT
TRBJ2-3 . . TRBV11-2 CASSLERLADTQYF TGTGCCAGCAGCTTAGAACGGCTTGCCGATACGCAGTATTTT
TRBJ1-2 few TRBD1 TRBV6-5 CASSRRQGQLGYTF TGTGCCAGCAGCCGCCGACAGGGGCAATTAGGCTACACCTTC
TRBJ2-3 once . TRBV23-1 CASSQQGFYLRRGTDTQYF TGCGCCAGCAGTCAACAGGGGTTTTATCTCAGACGGGGCACAGATACGCAGTATTTT
TRBJ1-1 . . TRBV6-1 CASSEAGVGRNTEAFF TGTGCCAGCAGTGAAGCGGGGGTCGGGAGAAACACTGAAGCTTTCTTT
TRBJ1-5 . . TRBV29-1 CSVGDQTAQHF TGCAGCGTTGGAGATCAGACGGCCCAGCATTTT
TRBJ1-4 . . TRBV5-1 CASRGLGLQNEKLFF TGCGCCAGCAGGGGGTTAGGGTTACAAAATGAAAAACTGTTTTTT
TRBJ2-3 . TRBD2 TRBV10-3 CAISEIGLAGAKLITDTQYF TGTGCCATCAGTGAAATTGGGCTAGCGGGGGCCAAACTTATCACAGATACGCAGTATTTT
TRBJ1-6 . . TRBV9 CASSVGQGLSYNSPLHF TGTGCCAGCAGCGTAGGGCAGGGCCTCTCCTATAATTCACCCCTCCACTTT
TRBJ1-5 . . TRBV19 CASSIVGDSFRPQHF TGTGCCAGTAGTATAGTTGGCGATTCTTTTAGGCCCCAGCATTTT
TRBJ2-7 once TRBD1 TRBV11-2 CASSSSPGQMDSYEQYF TGTGCCAGCAGCTCAAGCCCGGGACAGATGGACTCCTACGAGCAGTACTTC
TRBJ1-6 . . TRBV7-2 CASSLVTTQNSPLHF TGTGCCAGCAGCTTAGTTACCACGCAGAATTCACCCCTCCACTTT
TRBJ2-1 once . TRBV7-8 CASSLGADYNEQFF TGTGCCAGCAGCTTAGGGGCTGACTACAATGAGCAGTTCTTC
TRBJ2-6 . . TRBV19 CASSISGSSGANVLTF TGTGCCAGTAGTATTTCGGGGAGCTCTGGGGCCAACGTCCTGACTTTC
TRBJ2-7 . TRBD1 TRBV13 CASSPAGGRYEQYF TGTGCCAGCAGCCCAGCAGGGGGTAGGTACGAGCAGTACTTC
TRBJ2-3 . TRBD2 TRBV5-1 CASSLPGGTQYF TGCGCCAGCAGCTTGCCGGGAGGTACGCAGTATTTT
TRBJ2-5 . . TRBV19 CASSIISSETQYF TGTGCCAGTAGTATAATCTCTTCAGAGACCCAGTACTTC
TRBJ2-5 . TRBD2 TRBV4-2 CASSQNKWTSGGGTQYF TGTGCCAGCAGCCAAAACAAGTGGACTAGCGGGGGGGGGACCCAGTACTTC
TRBJ1-4 . TRBD1 TRBV4-2 CASSQEGGQGGLEKLFF TGTGCCAGCAGCCAAGAGGGCGGACAGGGGGGTCTCGAAAAACTGTTTTTT
TRBJ1-2 . . TRBV10-3 CAITANYGYTF TGTGCCATCACAGCTAACTATGGCTACACCTTC
TRBJ2-7 . . TRBV7-2 CASSLARPYEQYF TGTGCCAGCAGCTTAGCGAGACCATACGAGCAGTACTTC
TRBJ1-2 . . TRBV11-3 CASSLTPLINYGYTF TGTGCCAGCAGCTTAACGCCCCTCATTAACTATGGCTACACCTTC
TRBJ1-1 . . TRBV18 CASTTVNTEAFF TGTGCCAGCACGACAGTGAACACTGAAGCTTTCTTT
TRBJ1-2 . . TRBV25-1 CASSEFGVGGYGYTF TGTGCCAGCAGTGAATTTGGGGTAGGGGGCTATGGCTACACCTTC
TRBJ1-2 . TRBD1 TRBV6-5 CASSYSDRAGYGYTF TGTGCCAGCAGTTACTCCGACAGGGCTGGCTATGGCTACACCTTC
TRBJ2-1 . . TRBV27 CASSLNRVNNEQFF TGTGCCAGCAGTCTAAACAGGGTCAACAATGAGCAGTTCTTC
TRBJ2-2 . TRBD1 TRBV15 CATSRSTGGMNTGELFF TGTGCCACCAGCAGATCGACAGGGGGCATGAACACCGGGGAGCTGTTTTTT
TRBJ1-2 . . TRBV4-2 CASSQDPGDYGYTF TGTGCCAGCAGCCAAGATCCAGGGGACTATGGCTACACCTTC
TRBJ1-5 . . TRBV18 CASSLGAGNQPQHF TGTGCCAGCTCACTGGGGGCGGGCAATCAGCCCCAGCATTTT
TRBJ1-5 . . TRBV7-9 CASSLDNSNQPQHF TGTGCCAGCAGCTTAGACAATAGCAATCAGCCCCAGCATTTT
TRBJ1-1 . . TRBV4-3 CASSQALRVNTEAFF TGCGCCAGCAGCCAAGCCTTACGCGTGAACACTGAAGCTTTCTTT
TRBJ2-3 . TRBD2 TRBV28 CASSSRAGGLADTQYF TGTGCCAGCAGTTCCCGAGCGGGGGGGCTTGCAGATACGCAGTATTTT
TRBJ1-1 . . TRBV28 CASSSLRGNTEAFF TGTGCCAGCAGTTCCCTCAGGGGTAACACTGAAGCTTTCTTT
TRBJ2-7 . TRBD1 TRBV10-1 CASSDDRGHEQYF TGCGCCAGCAGTGATGACAGGGGCCACGAGCAGTACTTC
TRBJ1-5 . TRBD1 TRBV6-6 CAATSGTVNQPQHF TGTGCCGCGACTTCCGGGACAGTGAATCAGCCCCAGCATTTT
TRBJ1-6 . . TRBV7-9 CASSHWGQPNSPLHF TGTGCCAGCAGCCATTGGGGGCAACCAAATTCACCCCTCCACTTT
TRBJ1-2 once TRBD1 TRBV11-3 CASSYGQGVIRF TGTGCCAGCAGCTACGGACAGGGGGTAATTCGCTTC